This TCR beta chain was identified in a study of a mutant IDH1 vaccine in newly diagnosed glioma. Study in general: Vaccination started 4-6 weeks after radiotherapy alone, or with temozolomide cycles.

There are 12 residues in the CDR3. The germline V gene has CDR1 SGDLS and CDR2 YYNGEE. The ends were cut back, 2 bases at V and 8 bases at J, with 10 bases in the middle. Assay: immunoSEQ multiplex PCR; the TCRdb copy retains only in-frame clones and omits some. The sample yields about 46,000 clones, approximately 84% seen once. Time point noted: week 47, end of study. A 20-mer mutant IDH1 peptide at 300 ug was injected subcutaneously with topical imiquimod. As regards this clone: Its antigen is currently unknown.

Sequencing used PBMCs, obtained from a glioma patient whose treatment included an IDH1 peptide vaccine. The chain recombines TRBV9 with TRBJ1-2; weak D call: TRBD1 (6 bases). This sequence originates from a woman in her 30s with glioma. Some clones in this sample may be carry-over from other donors' samples. This CDR3 reads CASSVTGKGYTF. The CDR3 DNA reads TGTGCCAGCAGCGTCACAGGGAAGGGCTACACCTTC.